This TCR beta chain emerged from a study of cytomegalovirus exposure and HLA in healthy donors. Overall study: According to later analysis, the same platform produced the 120 or so validation and about 630 first-cohort repertoires.

TCRdb's table, derived via immunoSEQ multiplex PCR, lists solely in-frame clones and lacks some. The sample contains about 55,000 clones, more than 80% of which appear only once. In regard to this clone: Its antigen is unidentified.

Whole-study findings and limits: It was found in a later analysis that first-cohort TCR clusters tended to co-occur in the 130 or so validation repertoires. Confirmation was obtained in vitro that a few CMV-associated chains are specific for CMV antigens. 164 TCR beta chains were listed as cytomegalovirus-associated.

Germline-derived CDR1 and CDR2 are MNHNS and SASEGT. The J segment lost 1 base and the V segment lost 7 bases, leaving 3 bases of the junction unmatched. CDR3 length equals 13 residues. V gene TRBV6-1 combines with J gene TRBJ2-7; TRBD1 agrees at 8 bases. The sequencing input was PBMCs. This TCR came from a man between 18 and 29 years old in good health and CMV-seronegative. The CDR3 spells CASTQGASYEQYF. Here the CDR3 DNA reads TGTGCCAGCACGCAGGGGGCGTCCTACGAGCAGTACTTC.